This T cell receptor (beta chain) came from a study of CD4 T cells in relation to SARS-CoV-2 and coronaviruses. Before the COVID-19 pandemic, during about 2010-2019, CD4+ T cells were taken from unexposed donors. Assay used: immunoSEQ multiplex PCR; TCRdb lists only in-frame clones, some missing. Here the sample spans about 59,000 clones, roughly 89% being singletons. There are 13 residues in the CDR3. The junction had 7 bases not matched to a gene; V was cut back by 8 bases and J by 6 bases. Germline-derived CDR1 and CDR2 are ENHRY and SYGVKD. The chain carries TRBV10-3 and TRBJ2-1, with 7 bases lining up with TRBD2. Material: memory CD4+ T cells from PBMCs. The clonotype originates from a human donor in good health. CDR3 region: CAIGEGLSNEQFF. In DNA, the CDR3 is TGTGCCATCGGGGAGGGACTATCCAATGAGCAGTTCTTC.